A selection of T cell receptor beta chains follows, all from one sample in a study of PD-L1 blockade in urothelial cancer. This table comes from immunoSEQ multiplex PCR, and its TCRdb copy is limited to in-frame clones, with some not included. In the table there are approximately 91,000 clones, less than 85% of which are singletons. Sequences were derived from PBMCs, sampled around atezolizumab (anti-PD-L1) treatment. These receptors were obtained from a man aged 70 or older with urothelial cancer. Both conserved end residues are part of each CDR3. D genes are given only for firm matches. Not all rows give a size; the values are once, few, many and, for expanded clones, a class.

- TRBJ2-1 TRBD2 TRBV7-9 CASSLWGGSSYNEQFF TGTGCCAGCAGCTTATGGGGGGGGAGCTCCTACAATGAGCAGTTCTTC
few TRBJ2-7 - TRBV10-1 CASSAGNYEQYF TGCGCCAGCAGTGCCGGGAACTACGAGCAGTACTTC
- TRBJ1-5 TRBD1 TRBV28 CASSLPGTGNQPQHF TGTGCCAGCAGTCTCCCCGGGACAGGGAATCAGCCCCAGCATTTT
- TRBJ2-4 TRBD2 TRBV19 CASEGGGHPQGNIQYF TGTGCCAGCGAGGGCGGGGGTCACCCCCAGGGAAACATTCAGTACTTC
- TRBJ2-7 TRBD1 TRBV5-5 CASSLDRGGYEQYF TGTGCCAGCAGCTTGGACAGGGGTGGCTACGAGCAGTACTTC
- TRBJ2-7 TRBD1 TRBV5-6 CASSLQGVNEQYF TGTGCCAGCAGCTTGCAGGGGGTCAACGAGCAGTACTTC
- TRBJ2-3 TRBD2 TRBV7-9 CASSLPPSGPMADTQYF TGTGCCAGCAGCCTACCCCCTAGCGGACCAATGGCAGATACGCAGTATTTT
- TRBJ1-2 - TRBV29-1 CSVLSELYGYTF TGCAGCGTCCTCTCCGAACTCTATGGCTACACCTTC
- TRBJ2-5 TRBD1 TRBV5-6 CASSLLSGTGVETQYF TGTGCCAGCAGTTTGCTATCCGGGACAGGGGTAGAGACCCAGTACTTC
once TRBJ2-5 - TRBV30 CAWSVTGPETQYF TGTGCCTGGAGTGTAACAGGACCCGAGACCCAGTACTTC
- TRBJ1-4 - TRBV12-5 CARVQDPTNEKLFF TGTGCTAGGGTACAGGATCCAACTAATGAAAAACTGTTTTTT
few TRBJ1-2 - TRBV27 CASKSPERGTYGYTF TGTGCCAGCAAGTCACCGGAACGTGGGACTTATGGCTACACCTTC
- TRBJ1-1 - TRBV15 CATSSPPPDEAFF TGTGCCACCAGCAGCCCCCCCCCAGATGAAGCTTTCTTT
- TRBJ2-1 - TRBV5-1 CASSLADGGSSYNEQFF TGCGCCAGCAGCTTGGCCGATGGGGGGAGCTCCTACAATGAGCAGTTCTTC
- TRBJ1-4 - TRBV7-9 CASSLGGLEKLFF TGTGCCAGCAGCTTGGGGGGGCTCGAAAAACTGTTTTTT
- TRBJ2-3 - TRBV7-3 CASSFTMADTQYF TGTGCCAGCAGCTTCACTATGGCAGATACGCAGTATTTT
- TRBJ2-2 - TRBV2 CASSEAHPNTGELFF TGTGCCAGCAGTGAAGCACACCCGAACACCGGGGAGCTGTTTTTT
- TRBJ1-4 - TRBV28 CASSFSAGALVF TGTGCCAGCAGTTTCTCGGCAGGGGCTTTGGTTTTT
few TRBJ2-3 TRBD2 TRBV9 CASSVGTSGDTQYF TGTGCCAGCAGCGTAGGGACTAGTGGAGATACGCAGTATTTT
- TRBJ1-3 - TRBV27 CASSFGPMGTIYF TGTGCCAGCAGTTTTGGGCCCATGGGCACCATATATTTT
- TRBJ2-3 TRBD1 TRBV7-2 CATSGDREEDTQYF TGTGCCACCTCGGGGGACAGGGAGGAAGATACGCAGTATTTT
- TRBJ2-1 TRBD1 TRBV5-1 CASSPGGQGRDNEQFF TGCGCCAGCAGCCCCGGGGGACAGGGACGGGACAATGAGCAGTTCTTC
- TRBJ2-4 TRBD1 TRBV7-2 CASSLAHAGGNIQYF TGTGCCAGCAGCTTAGCCCACGCAGGGGGAAACATTCAGTACTTC
- TRBJ2-7 TRBD1 TRBV14 CASSRLGTGTGHEQYF TGTGCCAGCAGCCGACTAGGGACAGGGACGGGGCACGAGCAGTACTTC
- TRBJ2-3 TRBD1 TRBV2 CASLDRGGTDTQYF TGTGCCAGCCTAGACAGGGGTGGCACAGATACGCAGTATTTT
- TRBJ2-2 TRBD2 TRBV5-1 CASSLAGVGELFF TGCGCCAGCAGTTTAGCGGGAGTAGGGGAGCTGTTTTTT
- TRBJ1-1 - TRBV6-6 CASGRVNTEAFF TGTGCCAGCGGTAGAGTGAACACTGAAGCTTTCTTT
- TRBJ1-2 - TRBV5-1 CASSLGQASGYTF TGCGCCAGCAGCTTGGGACAGGCTAGCGGCTACACCTTC
- TRBJ2-1 TRBD2 TRBV18 CASSPSTSGGKNEQFF TGTGCCAGCTCACCTTCGACTAGCGGGGGTAAGAATGAGCAGTTCTTC
- TRBJ2-4 TRBD2 TRBV7-2 CASSRAGVSVGKNIQYF TGTGCCAGCAGCCGCGCGGGAGTGAGTGTAGGCAAAAACATTCAGTACTTC
- TRBJ2-7 TRBD2 TRBV11-2 CASSSTSGSRYEQYF TGTGCCAGCAGTTCGACTAGCGGGAGTCGTTACGAGCAGTACTTC